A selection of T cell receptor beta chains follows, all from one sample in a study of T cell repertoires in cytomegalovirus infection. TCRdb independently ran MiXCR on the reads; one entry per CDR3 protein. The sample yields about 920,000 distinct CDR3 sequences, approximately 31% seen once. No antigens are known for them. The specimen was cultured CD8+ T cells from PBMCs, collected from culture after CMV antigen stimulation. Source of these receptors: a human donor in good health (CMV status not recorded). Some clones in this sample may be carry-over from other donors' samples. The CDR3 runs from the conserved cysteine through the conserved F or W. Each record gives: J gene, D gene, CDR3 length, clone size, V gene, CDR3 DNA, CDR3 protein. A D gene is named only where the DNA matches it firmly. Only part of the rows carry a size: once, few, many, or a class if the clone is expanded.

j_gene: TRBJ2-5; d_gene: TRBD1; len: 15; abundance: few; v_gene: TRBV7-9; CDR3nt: TGTGCCAGCAGCCCCCGACAGGGTAGGCAAGAGACCCAGTACTTC; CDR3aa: CASSPRQGRQETQYF
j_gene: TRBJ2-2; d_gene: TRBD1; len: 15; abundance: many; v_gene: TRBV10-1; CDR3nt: TGCGCCAGCAGCCCGGGACAGATAAACACCGGGGAGCTGTTTTTT; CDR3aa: CASSPGQINTGELFF
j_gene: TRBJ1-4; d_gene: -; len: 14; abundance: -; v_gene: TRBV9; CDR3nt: TGTGCCAGCAGCGAGACACTGGAAAATGAAAAACTGTTTTTT; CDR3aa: CASSETLENEKLFF
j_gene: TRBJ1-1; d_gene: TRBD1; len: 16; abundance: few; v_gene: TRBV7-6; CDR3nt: TGTGCCAGCAGCCCCCGGACAGGACGGTCGAACACTGAAGCTTTCTTT; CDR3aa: CASSPRTGRSNTEAFF
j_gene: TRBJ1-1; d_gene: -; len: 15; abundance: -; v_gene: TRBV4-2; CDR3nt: TGTGCCAGCAGCCAAGCTGGGCGAGGGGACACTGAAGCTTTCTTT; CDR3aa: CASSQAGRGDTEAFF
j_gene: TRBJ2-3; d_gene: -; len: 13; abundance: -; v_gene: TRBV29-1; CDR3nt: TGCAGCGTTCCAGGGGAAAACACAGATACGCAGTATTTT; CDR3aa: CSVPGENTDTQYF
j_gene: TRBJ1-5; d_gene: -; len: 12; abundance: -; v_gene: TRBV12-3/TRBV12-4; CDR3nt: TGTGCCAGCAGTTTCCCGCTTCAGCCCCAGCATTTT; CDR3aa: CASSFPLQPQHF
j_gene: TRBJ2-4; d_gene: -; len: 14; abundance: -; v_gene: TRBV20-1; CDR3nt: TGCAGTGCCCCGAACCCGTGGGCCAAAAACATTCAGTACTTC; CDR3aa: CSAPNPWAKNIQYF
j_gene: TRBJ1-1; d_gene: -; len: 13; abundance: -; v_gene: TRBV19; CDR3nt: TGTGCCACCATCCGGGACGCAGGAACTGAAGCTTTCTTT; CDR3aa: CATIRDAGTEAFF
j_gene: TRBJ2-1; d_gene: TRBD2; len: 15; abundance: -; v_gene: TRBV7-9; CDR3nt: TGTGCCAGCAGGCTGGGACTAACCTCCTACAATGAGCAGTTCTTC; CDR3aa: CASRLGLTSYNEQFF
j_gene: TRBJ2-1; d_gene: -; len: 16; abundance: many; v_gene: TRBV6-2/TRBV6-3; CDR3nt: TGTGCCAGCAGTGCGGAAGTAGGGAGCTCCTACAATGAGCAGTTCTTC; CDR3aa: CASSAEVGSSYNEQFF
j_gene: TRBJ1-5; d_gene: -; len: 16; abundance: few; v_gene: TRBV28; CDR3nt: TGTGCCAGCAGTTTACTGGACGAGAGAAACAATCAGCCCCAGCATTTT; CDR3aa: CASSLLDERNNQPQHF
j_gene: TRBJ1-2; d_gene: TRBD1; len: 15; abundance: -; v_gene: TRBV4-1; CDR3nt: TGCGCCAGCAGCCAGGTTCCAGACAGGGAGTTTGGCTACACCTTC; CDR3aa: CASSQVPDREFGYTF
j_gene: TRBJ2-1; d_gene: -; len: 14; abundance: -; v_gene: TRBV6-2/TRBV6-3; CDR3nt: TGTGCCAGCAGTCCATTCGACTCCGGGCGGGAGCAGTTCTTC; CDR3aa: CASSPFDSGREQFF
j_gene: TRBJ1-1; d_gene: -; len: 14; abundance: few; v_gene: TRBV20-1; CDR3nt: TGCAGTGCTAGCTGGGACCTCGATAACACTGAAGCTTTCTTT; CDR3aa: CSASWDLDNTEAFF
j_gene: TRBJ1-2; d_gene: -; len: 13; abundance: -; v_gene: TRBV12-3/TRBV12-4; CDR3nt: TGTGCCAGCAGTCCCAACAGTCACTATGGCTACACCTTC; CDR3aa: CASSPNSHYGYTF
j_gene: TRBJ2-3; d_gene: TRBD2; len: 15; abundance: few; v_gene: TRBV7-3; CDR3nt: TGTGCCAGCAGCCGGGGGGAGCAGGCCACAGATACGCAGTATTTT; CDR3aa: CASSRGEQATDTQYF
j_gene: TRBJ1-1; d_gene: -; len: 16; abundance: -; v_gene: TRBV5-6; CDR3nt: TGTGCCAGCAGCTTGGGTCGAGGGGTCGGGAACACTGAAGCTTTCTTT; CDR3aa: CASSLGRGVGNTEAFF
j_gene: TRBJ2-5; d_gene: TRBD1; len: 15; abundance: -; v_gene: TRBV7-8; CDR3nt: TGTGCCAGCAGCCTTAAGGGACAGTACCAAGAGACCCAGTACTTC; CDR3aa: CASSLKGQYQETQYF
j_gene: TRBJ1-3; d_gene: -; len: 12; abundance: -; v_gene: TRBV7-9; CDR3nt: TGTGCCAGCAGCTCCGGGGGAAACACCATATATTTT; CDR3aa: CASSSGGNTIYF
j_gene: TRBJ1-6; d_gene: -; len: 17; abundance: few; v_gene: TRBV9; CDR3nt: TGTGCCAGCAGCGTCGCGGGTCTGAGCTCCTATAATTCACCCCTCCACTTT; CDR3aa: CASSVAGLSSYNSPLHF
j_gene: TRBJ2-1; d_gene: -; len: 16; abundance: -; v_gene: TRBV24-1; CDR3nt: TGTGCCACCAGTGATTTGCGGACCGCTCCCCCCAATGAGCAGTTCTTC; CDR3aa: CATSDLRTAPPNEQFF
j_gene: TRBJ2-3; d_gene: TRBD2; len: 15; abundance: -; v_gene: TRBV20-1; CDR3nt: TGCAGTGCTAGACCACTAGCGGGGGGCACAGATACGCAGTATTTT; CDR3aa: CSARPLAGGTDTQYF